This T cell receptor (beta chain) was profiled in a study of blood T cell repertoires in COVID-19. Background on the study: In each case, the material was cDNA or gDNA derived from T cells, B-cell-depleted T cells, or PBMCs.

As regards this clone: Different DNA sequences within this sample yield the same CDR3.

V lost 6 bases, J lost 0 bases, and 10 bases lay in between. The CDR3 runs 14 residues. Germline CDR1 is MNHEY and CDR2 is SVGAGI. Original processing methods: The authors estimated nucleated cell counts from reference gene primer amplification. Assay: immunoSEQ multiplex PCR; the TCRdb copy retains only in-frame clones and omits some. V and J calls and clone size come straight from that table; D and trimming were deduced from the DNA. The top ten hold roughly 0.87% of the sample, which has 450,000 or so clones, approximately 90% seen once. The chain links TRBV6-5 to TRBJ2-3, with TRBD1 as a possible D gene (5 bases). Sequencing used peripheral blood. This TCR derives from a man aged 18 to 30 with COVID-19, enrolled during active disease. CDR3 sequence: CASRDRTSTDTQYF. CDR3 bases: TGTGCCAGCAGAGACAGAACTAGCACAGATACGCAGTATTTT.